Listed below are T cell receptor beta chains from one sample, sequenced in a study of cytomegalovirus exposure and HLA in healthy donors. This table comes from immunoSEQ multiplex PCR, and its TCRdb copy is limited to in-frame clones, with some not included. The table lists some 100,000 clones, 75% of them singletons. Source material: PBMCs. Receptor source: a male donor in good health and CMV-seropositive. The CDR3 runs from the conserved cysteine through the conserved F or W. The D gene is left open where the match is weak. Not all rows give a size; the values are once, few, many and, for expanded clones, a class.

j_call | d_call | v_call | clone_size | cdr3_nt | cdr3_aa
TRBJ2-3 | - | TRBV4-3 | few | TGCGCCAGCAGCCTCGGGGGGCCCCGAAGCACAGATACGCAGTATTTT | CASSLGGPRSTDTQYF
TRBJ2-1 | TRBD2 | TRBV7-9 | - | TGTGCCAGCAGCTTAGCTTATCTAGCGGGGGCCTACAATGAGCAGTTCTTC | CASSLAYLAGAYNEQFF
TRBJ1-5 | TRBD1 | TRBV27 | - | TGTGCCAGCAGTCTTACAGGGGGCCGGCAGCCCCAGCATTTT | CASSLTGGRQPQHF
TRBJ2-7 | TRBD1 | TRBV7-2 | - | TGTGCCAGCAGCCAAACGGACAGGGGGAACGAGCAGTACTTC | CASSQTDRGNEQYF
TRBJ2-1 | TRBD1 | TRBV19 | - | TGTGCCAGTAGTGCCGCCAGGGGGCTCAATGAGCAGTTCTTC | CASSAARGLNEQFF
TRBJ2-7 | - | TRBV30 | - | TGTGCCTGGAGTCTGCGGAGCGCCTACGAGCAGTACTTC | CAWSLRSAYEQYF
TRBJ2-5 | TRBD2 | TRBV7-2 | - | TGTGCCAGCAGCTTGACGACTAGCGGGACCCAGTACTTC | CASSLTTSGTQYF
TRBJ2-7 | - | TRBV4-2 | - | TGTGCCAGCAGCCAGAGGGGGGGGGCAAGTGAGCAGTACTTC | CASSQRGGASEQYF
TRBJ1-3 | - | TRBV7-9 | - | TGTGCCAGCAGCAACAGGGTTGGAGAAAACACCATATATTTT | CASSNRVGENTIYF
TRBJ1-2 | - | TRBV7-2 | once | TGTGCCAGCAGCTTAGGGGGGGGCGCAAACTATGGCTACACCTTC | CASSLGGGANYGYTF
TRBJ1-6 | TRBD1 | TRBV5-6 | - | TGTGCCAGCAGCTTGCGGCAGGGGGTCTATAATTCACCCCTCCACTTT | CASSLRQGVYNSPLHF
TRBJ2-5 | TRBD1 | TRBV6-1 | - | TGTGCCAGCAGGACAGGGACGAAAGAGACCCAGTACTTC | CASRTGTKETQYF
TRBJ2-2 | - | TRBV7-3 | once | TGTGCCAGCAGCTTATCACAGAACACCGGGGAGCTGTTTTTT | CASSLSQNTGELFF
TRBJ2-5 | TRBD2 | TRBV7-8 | - | TGTGCCAGCAGCTCCCTCCGGGTGCGGGGGGGCCGGGAGACCCAGTACTTC | CASSSLRVRGGRETQYF
TRBJ1-6 | - | TRBV2 | - | TGTGCCAGCAGTGACGCAGGGTCGCATTCACCCCTCCACTTT | CASSDAGSHSPLHF
TRBJ2-1 | - | TRBV19 | - | TGTGCCAGTAGTATAGGCGAGAGCTCCTACAATGAGCAGTTCTTC | CASSIGESSYNEQFF
TRBJ1-5 | - | TRBV19 | - | TGTGCCAGTAGCCAGGCTCAGGGATTTCAGCCCCAGCATTTT | CASSQAQGFQPQHF
TRBJ2-3 | - | TRBV5-1 | - | TGCGCCAGCAGCTTGGGGAGGGGCACAGATACGCAGTATTTT | CASSLGRGTDTQYF
TRBJ1-2 | - | TRBV27 | few | TGTGCCAGCAGTTTGGGGAATCCCGGACTCCAGATTCGCTATGGCTACACCTTC | CASSLGNPGLQIRYGYTF
TRBJ2-3 | TRBD2 | TRBV18 | - | TGTGCCAGCTCGGCACGGGGACTAGCGGGGGAGAGCACAGATACGCAGTATTTT | CASSARGLAGESTDTQYF
TRBJ1-5 | - | TRBV27 | few | TGTGCCAGCAGTTTAAGGGGTCGCAATCAGCCCCAGCATTTT | CASSLRGRNQPQHF
TRBJ2-4 | TRBD1 | TRBV28 | - | TGTGCCAGCAGTATTACCGACAGGGGTGACATTCAGTACTTC | CASSITDRGDIQYF
TRBJ2-7 | TRBD2 | TRBV4-3 | few | TGCGCCAGCAGCCCGGGACTAGCCTACGAGCAGTACTTC | CASSPGLAYEQYF
TRBJ1-6 | - | TRBV9 | - | TGTGCCAGCAGCACGACAGTCGAAGGTTCACCCCTCCACTTT | CASSTTVEGSPLHF
TRBJ2-2 | - | TRBV27 | - | TGTGCCAGCAGTTTATCGGCAAGTGGGGAGCTGTTTTTT | CASSLSASGELFF
TRBJ2-7 | TRBD2 | TRBV6-1 | - | TGTGCCAGCAGTCCCTGGGGGGGAGCCTCTGCCGAGCAGTACTTC | CASSPWGGASAEQYF
TRBJ1-6 | TRBD1 | TRBV6-5 | few | TGTGCCAGCAGTTACGGGACAGGGCTCTCACCCCTCCACTTT | CASSYGTGLSPLHF
TRBJ2-7 | TRBD2 | TRBV15 | few | TGTGCCACCAGCAGAGATAGCGGGGGCTCCTACGAGCAGTACTTC | CATSRDSGGSYEQYF
TRBJ2-6 | - | TRBV19 | - | TGTGCCAGTAGCTCACAGGGGAGGGGGGCCAACGTCCTGACTTTC | CASSSQGRGANVLTF
TRBJ2-7 | - | TRBV6-1 | - | TGTGCCAGCACCGAACAGGACGGCGGCGCCTACGAGCAGTACTTC | CASTEQDGGAYEQYF